What follows are 30 T cell receptor beta chains derived from one specimen sequenced in a study of T cell responses to AZD1222 COVID-19 vaccine. Sequenced by immunoSEQ multiplex PCR; TCRdb stores in-frame clones only, minus some. The sample comprises about 150,000 clones, over 80% of which are singletons, and less than 3.5% rests with the top ten. The source material was peripheral blood, sampled 28 days after the second AZD1222 dose. These receptors all stem from an adult who received the AZD1222 COVID-19 vaccine.

This clone came up once. Other DNA variants within this sample encode the same CDR3. The chain links TRBV18 to TRBJ1-1; TRBD1 is a possible D gene (5 bases). V lost 3 bases, J lost 8 bases, and 13 bases lay in between. The CDR3 length is 13 residues. CDR1 is KGHSH and CDR2 is LQKENI in the germline V gene. The CDR3, as DNA: TGTGCCAGCTCACCTTCCTCCGGGACCGAAGCTTTCTTT. Its protein is CASSPSSGTEAFF.

The rearrangement uses TRBV7-2 and TRBJ2-1; 13 positions agree with TRBD2. Per the germline V gene, CDR1 is SGHTA and CDR2 is FQGNSA. V was pared by 5 bases and J by 6 bases, with 10 bases of the junction left unmatched. The CDR3 runs 17 residues. CDR3 sequence reads: CASSRSPLAGGPNEQFF. The CDR3 DNA follows: TGTGCCAGCAGCCGCTCCCCACTAGCGGGAGGGCCCAATGAGCAGTTCTTC.

V and J are TRBV3-1 (or the pseudogene TRBV3-2) and TRBJ1-1, with D unclear. This CDR3 spans 13 amino acids. The V end was cut by 8 bases, the J end by 4 bases, with 14 bases between. Germline assignment: CDR1 LGHDT and CDR2 YNNKEL (reference sequence). CDR3 sequence: CASGSSSGTEAFF. DNA of the CDR3: TGTGCCAGCGGGTCCTCATCGGGCACTGAAGCTTTCTTT.

CDR3 sequence: CASSWGGTAEAFF. In DNA, the CDR3 is TGCGCCAGCAGTTGGGGTGGGACAGCTGAAGCTTTCTTT. This chain uses TRBV5-1 with TRBJ1-1, with 7 bases fitting TRBD1. This CDR3 spans 13 amino acids. In germline, CDR1 is SGHRS, CDR2 YFSETQ. V shed 5 bases and J 6 bases; nucleotides not matched to a gene: 7.

In this sample, this clone turned up once. The chain carries TRBV19 and TRBJ2-1; D possibly uses TRBD1 or TRBD2 (5 bases each). This CDR3 has 15 residues. Germline CDR1 and CDR2: LNHDA and SQIVND (reference sequence). V lost 5 bases and J lost 6, with 17 bases in between. The CDR3, as DNA: TGTGCCAGTAGTTTGGGACCACAAGGACTCAATGAGCAGTTCTTC. Its protein product is CASSLGPQGLNEQFF.

This clone was observed once. The J gene is TRBJ2-1, the V gene TRBV29-1, with 11 bases identical to TRBD2. The CDR3 spans 12 residues. CDR1 and CDR2 (germline): SQVTM, ANQGSEA. The V segment lost 4 bases and the J segment 9 bases; nucleotides outside the gene matches: 2. The CDR3 DNA sequence: TGCAGCGTTGCCGGGACTAGCGGTGAGCAGTTCTTC. This translates into CSVAGTSGEQFF.

The genes are TRBV28 and TRBJ2-6; TRBD2 might be the D (7 bases). Between the trimmed V and J ends, which lost 3 bases and 2 bases, there was a span of 11 bases. Germline assignment: CDR1 MDHEN and CDR2 SYDVKM. The length of the CDR3 is 16 residues. The CDR3 nucleotides read TGTGCCAGCAGTTTTGCGGGGGCGGCTGGGGCCAACGTCCTGACTTTC. Its protein product is CASSFAGAAGANVLTF. The full variable domain, with the rest looked up from reference TRBV28 and TRBJ2-6, is DVKVTQSSRYLVKRTGEKVFLECVQDMDHENMFWYRQDPGLGLRLIYFSYDVKMKEKGDIPEGYSVSREKKERFSLILESASTNQTSMYLCASSFAGAAGANVLTFGAGSRLTVL.

V is TRBV12-3 or TRBV12-4 and J is TRBJ1-1; D is unclear. V lost 6 bases and J 4 bases, leaving 12 bases between the germline ends. The CDR3 contains 13 residues. As DNA, the CDR3 is TGTGCCAGCAGACCACCTACGAGCACTGAAGCTTTCTTT. It is translated as CASRPPTSTEAFF.

V gene TRBV7-9 combines with J gene TRBJ1-1; D might be TRBD1 (5 bases). Germline values: CDR1 SEHNR, CDR2 FQNEAQ (reference sequence). Trimming pared 5 bases from V and 5 bases from J, leaving 18 bases between. CDR3 size: 15 residues. This chain's CDR3 is CASSKGGTAGTEAFF. The CDR3 DNA sequence: TGTGCCAGCAGCAAGGGAGGGACTGCGGGAACTGAAGCTTTCTTT.

V usage is TRBV5-6 and J usage is TRBJ2-1, with D tentatively TRBD2 (6 bases). V was cut by 7 bases and J by 1 base, with 18 bases left in between. This CDR3 spans 16 amino acids. From germline, CDR1 is SGHDT and CDR2 YYEEEE. Here the CDR3 reads CASSRRRAVSYNEQFF. As DNA, the CDR3 is TGTGCCAGCTCCCGGAGGAGGGCGGTTTCCTACAATGAGCAGTTCTTC.

This clone was observed a handful of times. The rearrangement joins TRBV14 to TRBJ2-6; D might be TRBD2 (5 bases). Germline assignment: CDR1 SGHDN and CDR2 FVKESK. The CDR3 runs 16 residues. Trimming removed 4 bases at V and 4 bases at J, with 14 bases between. The CDR3 nucleotides are TGTGCCAGCAGCCCCCTCGGACTCGCGGGGGCCAACGTCCTGACTTTC. Its protein is CASSPLGLAGANVLTF.

The chain has TRBV28 and TRBJ1-4, with D perhaps matching TRBD1 (5 bases). Germline assignment: CDR1 MDHEN and CDR2 SYDVKM. V gave up 6 bases and J gave up 4 bases, with 21 bases separating them. CDR3 length: 17 amino acids. This CDR3 reads CASRTWGMGGVNEKLFF. The CDR3 DNA sequence: TGTGCCAGCAGGACTTGGGGGATGGGGGGAGTTAATGAAAAACTGTTTTTT. The entire variable domain, with the rest obtained from reference TRBV28 and TRBJ1-4, is as follows: DVKVTQSSRYLVKRTGEKVFLECVQDMDHENMFWYRQDPGLGLRLIYFSYDVKMKEKGDIPEGYSVSREKKERFSLILESASTNQTSMYLCASRTWGMGGVNEKLFFGSGTQLSVL.

The chain has TRBV19 and TRBJ2-6; 8 bases match TRBD1. J was trimmed by 0 bases and V by 4 bases; bases with no gene match: 11. CDR1 and CDR2 (germline): LNHDA, SQIVND (reference sequence). This CDR3 is 19 amino acids long. For the CDR3, the DNA is TGTGCCAGTAGTAACCAACCGGGACAGGCATACTCTGGGGCCAACGTCCTGACTTTC. Its translation: CASSNQPGQAYSGANVLTF.

V is TRBV4-3 and J is TRBJ2-7; D is uncertain. Germline V gene data show CDR1 as LGHNA and CDR2 as YSLEER. Trimming took 3 bases from V and 2 from J, leaving 11 bases between them. The CDR3 is 14 amino acids. As DNA, the CDR3 is TGCGCCAGCAGCCAGGGCGCCTCGGCCTACGAGCAGTACTTC. Translating it yields CASSQGASAYEQYF.

V is TRBV15 and J is TRBJ1-2, with D possibly TRBD1 on 6 matching bases. Trimming left V 3 bases short and J 8 bases short, with 13 bases between. Germline CDR1 LNHNV, CDR2 YYDKDF (reference sequence). This CDR3 spans 13 amino acids. The CDR3, as DNA: TGTGCCACCAGCAGGGGGGCAGGGGCCGGCTACACCTTC. Its translation is CATSRGAGAGYTF.

This chain joins TRBV19 and TRBJ2-7, with 13 nucleotides matching TRBD2. Germline-derived CDR1 and CDR2 are LNHDA and SQIVND (reference sequence). The CDR3 spans 14 residues. V dropped 7 bases and J dropped 7; count of bases not matched to a gene: 7. CDR3 sequence reads: CASKGLAGVGEQYF. CDR3 coding DNA: TGTGCCAGTAAAGGACTAGCGGGAGTAGGTGAGCAGTACTTC. The complete variable domain, with remaining parts taken from reference TRBV19 and TRBJ2-7, reads DGGITQSPKYLFRKEGQNVTLSCEQNLNHDAMYWYRQDPGQGLRLIYYSQIVNDFQKGDIAEGYSVSREKKESFPLTVTSAQKNPTAFYLCASKGLAGVGEQYFGPGTRLTVT.

The CDR3 coding sequence is TGCGCCAGCAGCCCCGGGAGTAATGAAAAACTGTTTTTT. Translation gives CASSPGSNEKLFF. The J gene is TRBJ1-4, the V gene TRBV5-1; D is uncertain. The CDR3 covers 13 residues. The germline V gene has CDR1 SGHRS and CDR2 YFSETQ. The V end was cut by 4 bases, the J end by 4 bases, with 8 bases between.

The V gene is TRBV19, the J gene TRBJ1-5; a possible D gene is TRBD1 (5 bases). With 10 bases removed from V and 7 bases from J, the gap between germline ends came to 20 bases. Looked up from germline, CDR1 is LNHDA and CDR2 is SQIVND (reference sequence). The CDR3 has 14 residues. The CDR3 protein is CATWGGEFGQPQHF. CDR3 bases: TGTGCCACCTGGGGGGGGGAATTCGGCCAGCCCCAGCATTTT.

The V call is TRBV6-2 or TRBV6-3, the J call TRBJ2-7; the D is unclear. Germline CDR1 MNHEY, CDR2 SVGEGT. The V gene lost 0 bases and the J gene lost 5 bases, with 17 bases spanning the gap. This CDR3 has 16 residues. The DNA of the CDR3 is TGTGCCAGCAGTTACTCCCTATCCTCTGTTGGGGACGAGCAGTACTTC. Translation: CASSYSLSSVGDEQYF.

J is TRBJ1-6 and V is TRBV9, with no clear D. The germline V gene encodes CDR1 SGDLS and CDR2 YYNGEE. This CDR3 has 14 residues. V was trimmed by 0 bases and J by 7 bases, leaving 8 bases between them. The CDR3 nucleotides are TGTGCCAGCAGCGTAGGGTCCGCGAATTCACCCCTCCACTTT. Residues: CASSVGSANSPLHF.

This clone was counted once. The chain links TRBV28 to TRBJ2-7; TRBD1 is a possible D gene (5 bases). Germline loops: CDR1 MDHEN, CDR2 SYDVKM. The CDR3 spans 12 residues. V was shortened by 5 bases and J by 9 bases, with 14 bases between the two germline ends. CDR3 amino acids: CASSLDSGGQYF. In nucleotides, the CDR3 is TGTGCCAGCAGTCTTGACAGTGGTGGGCAGTACTTC.

The rearrangement uses TRBV29-1 and TRBJ2-6; 8 bases agree with TRBD1. Per germline, CDR1 SQVTM and CDR2 ANQGSEA. With 7 bases clipped from V and 3 bases from J, the junction kept 5 bases outside the gene matches. This CDR3 is 14 amino acids long. The CDR3 coding sequence is TGCAGCGCTGGACAGGGTGGTGGGGCCAACGTCCTGACTTTC. It translates to CSAGQGGGANVLTF.

The CDR3 DNA reads as TGTGCCAGCAGTGAATTCGGGAACACAGATACGCAGTATTTT. It yields the protein CASSEFGNTDTQYF. This chain joins TRBV25-1 and TRBJ2-3, with D possibly being TRBD2 (5 bases). Trimming cost V 1 base and J 2 bases, with 7 bases left between them. CDR3 size: 14 residues. Per the germline V gene, CDR1 is MGHDK and CDR2 is SYGVNS.

This rearrangement joins TRBV7-2 to TRBJ2-3, with 9 nucleotides matching TRBD2. This CDR3 has 17 residues. V lost 4 bases and J lost 4; bases outside the gene matches: 12. Germline V gene sequence: CDR1 SGHTA, CDR2 FQGNSA. CDR3 DNA sequence: TGTGCCAGCAGCTCCGGTAGCGGGGGAGGGCTTGCAGATACGCAGTATTTT. Protein: CASSSGSGGGLADTQYF.

The V and J genes are TRBV2 and TRBJ2-3, with a tentative D call TRBD1 (6 bases). Per germline, CDR1 SNHLY and CDR2 FYNNEI. This CDR3 has 16 residues. Trimming removed 6 bases at V and 2 bases at J, with 18 bases between. CDR3 loop: CASRGPGQSTTDTQYF. For the CDR3, the DNA is TGTGCCAGCAGGGGCCCTGGACAGTCAACCACAGATACGCAGTATTTT. The full variable domain, its missing parts supplied by reference TRBV2 and TRBJ2-3, is EPEVTQTPSHQVTQMGQEVILRCVPISNHLYFYWYRQILGQKVEFLVSFYNNEISEKSEIFDDQFSVERPDGSNFTLKIRSTKLEDSAMYFCASRGPGQSTTDTQYFGPGTRLTVL.

The chain is built from TRBV18 and TRBJ1-4; D not resolved. This CDR3 region has 15 residues. Germline V gene lookup returns CDR1 KGHSH and CDR2 LQKENI. Deletions cut 0 bases from V and 8 bases from J, with 13 bases between. This CDR3 is CASSPPSARREKLFF. The DNA for the CDR3 is TGTGCCAGCTCACCACCCTCGGCCCGGAGGGAAAAACTGTTTTTT.

DNA of the CDR3: TGCGCCAGCAGCCCGGGACAGGGGGGGAACACTGAAGCTTTCTTT. This gives the protein CASSPGQGGNTEAFF. The chain is built from TRBV5-1 and TRBJ1-1; 11 nucleotides match TRBD1. There are 15 residues in the CDR3. Germline CDR1 is SGHRS and CDR2 is YFSETQ. The ends lost 4 bases at V and 1 base at J; junction bases unmatched: 3.

The V gene is TRBV19, the J gene TRBJ1-5, with D unresolved. Germline CDR1 and CDR2: LNHDA and SQIVND (reference sequence). This CDR3 has 14 amino acids. Trimming stripped 3 bases from V and 6 bases from J, with 12 bases between. CDR3 region: CASSIHGLGQPQHF. DNA for the CDR3: TGTGCCAGTAGTATTCATGGGTTAGGTCAGCCCCAGCATTTT.

This clone was recorded once. The V gene is TRBV29-1, the J gene TRBJ2-7; 13 nucleotides agree with TRBD2. Germline V gives CDR1 SQVTM, CDR2 ANQGSEA. This CDR3 has 17 residues. J gave up 0 bases and V 4 bases, and 9 bases lay outside the gene matches. CDR3 sequence: CSVGQRLAGGTSYEQYF. CDR3 in DNA: TGCAGCGTTGGTCAGAGACTAGCGGGAGGTACCTCCTACGAGCAGTACTTC.

V usage is TRBV3-1 (or the pseudogene TRBV3-2) and J usage is TRBJ2-7; 7 bases are a match to TRBD2. Germline V CDR1 and CDR2: LGHDT, YNNKEL (reference sequence). V was clipped by 2 bases and J by 5 bases; unmatched bases: 9. There are 15 residues in the CDR3. CDR3 nucleotide sequence: TGTGCCAGCAGCCAACCACTAGCGTTAGTCCACGAGCAGTACTTC. Protein product: CASSQPLALVHEQYF.